Listed below are T cell receptor beta chains from one sample, sequenced in a study of T cells after posttransplantation cyclophosphamide. The data were produced by immunoSEQ multiplex PCR, yet TCRdb's version contains in-frame clones alone and is incomplete. Singletons are absent from the sample, which has roughly 10,000 clones. The sample in question was PBMCs, obtained roughly 340 days after allogeneic stem cell transplant with posttransplant cyclophosphamide. Source of these receptors: a male patient between 45 and 60 years old who received an allogeneic stem cell transplant from a related donor and was CMV-positive. Some T cells could come from the graft donor. Both conserved end residues are part of each CDR3. D genes are given only for firm matches. Expanded clones are given a class, and other clones once, few, many or no size at all.

TGCGCCAGCAGCTTGGCGGGTTATACAGGGGCAAGAAATGGCTACACCTTC	CASSLAGYTGARNGYTF	TRBD1	many	TRBV5-1	TRBJ1-2
TGTGCCAGCAGGGCACAGGGGTGGACTGAAGCTTTCTTT	CASRAQGWTEAFF	TRBD1	many	TRBV7-9	TRBJ1-1
TGTGCCAGCAGCCGCGGGGCAGGGGGCACTTGGTCCTACGAGCAGTACTTC	CASSRGAGGTWSYEQYF	TRBD1	medium-sized	TRBV7-2	TRBJ2-7
TGTGCCATCAGTAGCGGGGGCCGCCTTCAGTACTTC	CAISSGGRLQYF	TRBD2	many	TRBV10-3	TRBJ2-4
TGTGCCAGCAGCCACCCCCGGGAGACCCAGTACTTC	CASSHPRETQYF	.	few	TRBV27	TRBJ2-5
TGTGCCAGCTCACGGGACAGGGTGGACACCGGGGAGCTGTTTTTT	CASSRDRVDTGELFF	TRBD1	many	TRBV18	TRBJ2-2
TGTGCCAACCTGGAGGGAAATGGTAATGAAAAACTGTTTTTT	CANLEGNGNEKLFF	.	many	TRBV11-2	TRBJ1-4
TGTGCCATCAGCCCGGTGGAGGGACTAGTGGGTACGCAGTATTTT	CAISPVEGLVGTQYF	TRBD2	many	TRBV10-3	TRBJ2-3
TGTGCCAGCAGCCGGGGTGGCGAGCAGTACTTC	CASSRGGEQYF	.	many	TRBV7-6	TRBJ2-7
TGTGCCAGCAGCTCCCGGACAGGCGGGGAGACCCAGTACTTC	CASSSRTGGETQYF	TRBD1	many	TRBV2	TRBJ2-5
TGCGCCAGCAGCTTGGCTCTCCCAGGTCAGCCCCAGCATTTT	CASSLALPGQPQHF	.	many	TRBV5-1	TRBJ1-5
TGTGCCAGCAGCGTTGGACAGGGGGCGAGTGGATTTACGCTCGAAGCTTTCTTT	CASSVGQGASGFTLEAFF	TRBD1	many	TRBV11-2	TRBJ1-1
TGTGCCAGCAGTGATCGAGGCGGGGGGTCCGAAGATACGCAGTATTTT	CASSDRGGGSEDTQYF	TRBD2	medium-sized	TRBV2	TRBJ2-3
TGTGCCAGCAGTACCGGGACAGTCTCCTACGAGCAGTACTTC	CASSTGTVSYEQYF	TRBD1	medium-sized	TRBV5-8	TRBJ2-7
TGTGCCATCAGCTCGTGGGAGAGCACTGAAGCTTTCTTT	CAISSWESTEAFF	.	many	TRBV15	TRBJ1-1
TGTGCCAGCAGTTTGGGGGGGTATACGAAAATGAACACTGAAGCTTTCTTT	CASSLGGYTKMNTEAFF	.	many	TRBV27	TRBJ1-1
TGTGCCAGCAGCTCGGGGGGGCCCGGGGCCAACGTCCTGACTTTC	CASSSGGPGANVLTF	TRBD2	many	TRBV11-3	TRBJ2-6
TGTGCCAGCTCACCGAGACAGGGGGCCGCAGATACGCAGTATTTT	CASSPRQGAADTQYF	TRBD1	many	TRBV18	TRBJ2-3
TGTGCCAGCAGCTTAGCTTGGGCACGCGGGAGCTCCTACGAGCAGTACTTC	CASSLAWARGSSYEQYF	TRBD2	many	TRBV7-9	TRBJ2-7
TGTGCCAGCAGCCCGGGACTAGCGGCTGCCGGGGAGCTGTTTTTT	CASSPGLAAAGELFF	TRBD2	many	TRBV4-2	TRBJ2-2
TGTGCCACCAGCAGGGAGGCCCCGGGCCGGACTAGCACAGATACGCAGTATTTT	CATSREAPGRTSTDTQYF	.	many	TRBV15	TRBJ2-3
TGTGCCAGCAGCCCGGGAGCCGGGGTAAATGAAAAACTGTTTTTT	CASSPGAGVNEKLFF	.	many	TRBV9	TRBJ1-4
TGCGCCAGCAGCTTGGGGGGGACAGGGGCCTACGAGCAGTACTTC	CASSLGGTGAYEQYF	TRBD1	many	TRBV5-1	TRBJ2-7
TGTGCCAGCAGGGACCGGAGGCTAGCGGGAAAGACCCAGTACTTC	CASRDRRLAGKTQYF	TRBD2	many	TRBV11-2	TRBJ2-5
TGTGCCAGCAGCCTTAGCATGAATACGCAGTATTTT	CASSLSMNTQYF	.	many	TRBV9	TRBJ2-3
TGCAGCGTTGGGCAGGTGGGCGAGCAGTACTTC	CSVGQVGEQYF	.	many	TRBV29-1	TRBJ2-7
TGTGCCAGCAGTGATGACAGCGAGGGCTACACCTTC	CASSDDSEGYTF	.	many	TRBV2	TRBJ1-2
TGTGCCAGCAGCGTAGGGCTCCACGCAGATACGCAGTATTTT	CASSVGLHADTQYF	.	many	TRBV9	TRBJ2-3
TGTGCCAGCAGCTTAATCCCATACGAGCAGTACTTC	CASSLIPYEQYF	.	many	TRBV7-2	TRBJ2-7
TGTGCCAGTAGTATAGTCGGGGAGGCTGTGACCTACAATGAGCAGTTCTTC	CASSIVGEAVTYNEQFF	.	many	TRBV19	TRBJ2-1
TGTGCCTGGAGTGTTGGAGGGTTAGACGGCTACACCTTC	CAWSVGGLDGYTF	.	many	TRBV30	TRBJ1-2
TGTGCCAGCAGTGAATTGGGACTAGCGGCAGATACGCAGTATTTT	CASSELGLAADTQYF	TRBD2	many	TRBV2	TRBJ2-3
TGTGCCACCACAGCGAGACGGGGGGAACATAATTCACCCCTCCACTTT	CATTARRGEHNSPLHF	.	many	TRBV15	TRBJ1-6
TGTGCCAGCAAGCGGGGGGCCGCCTACGAGCAGTACTTC	CASKRGAAYEQYF	TRBD2	many	TRBV2	TRBJ2-7
TGCGCCAGCAGCTTGGTACAGGGGGCTAATCAGCCCCAGCATTTT	CASSLVQGANQPQHF	TRBD1	many	TRBV5-1	TRBJ1-5
TGTGCCAGCAGTTCGGGACAGGGGTACGATTCACCCCTCCACTTT	CASSSGQGYDSPLHF	TRBD1	many	TRBV6-6	TRBJ1-6
TGTGCCAGTACGGTCAAGCGGGGGGGCCGAGAGACCCAGTACTTC	CASTVKRGGRETQYF	TRBD2	many	TRBV19	TRBJ2-5
TGTGCCAGCAGCACTCTTGATGAGCAGTTCTTC	CASSTLDEQFF	.	many	TRBV9	TRBJ2-1
TGTGCCAGCAGCGCCGGCACAGTCCCACTGTTTGGCTACACCTTC	CASSAGTVPLFGYTF	.	many	TRBV9	TRBJ1-2
TGTGCCAGCAGCTTTGGGGGGACCGGGACGCACAATGAGCAGTTCTTC	CASSFGGTGTHNEQFF	.	many	TRBV11-3	TRBJ2-1
TGTGCCAGCAGCTTAGCCGCCAGCGGAGCTTCCTACGAGCAGTACTTC	CASSLAASGASYEQYF	.	many	TRBV7-2	TRBJ2-7
TGTGCCACTACGACAGGTGAGGCCTACGAGCAGTACTTC	CATTTGEAYEQYF	.	many	TRBV10-3	TRBJ2-7
TGTGCCAGCAGTGATAGCGGGAGCTCCTACGAGCAGTACTTC	CASSDSGSSYEQYF	TRBD2	many	TRBV27	TRBJ2-7
TGTGCCAGCAGCTTAGTGGCGACTGTGGGAACTAATGAAAAACTGTTTTTT	CASSLVATVGTNEKLFF	.	many	TRBV7-6	TRBJ1-4
TGCGCCAGCAGCTCCCGGGTCTCACCCTGGGCTGAAGCTTTCTTT	CASSSRVSPWAEAFF	.	many	TRBV5-1	TRBJ1-1
TGTGCCATCAGTGACGGAGACCCCGAAAGCACAGATACGCAGTATTTT	CAISDGDPESTDTQYF	.	many	TRBV10-3	TRBJ2-3
TGTGCCAGCAGCACTCGACAGGGGGAGCTGTTTTTT	CASSTRQGELFF	.	many	TRBV7-9	TRBJ2-2
TGCGCCAGCAGCGCGCCCAGGGAAAGGGACACTGAAGCTTTCTTT	CASSAPRERDTEAFF	.	medium-sized	TRBV23-1	TRBJ1-1
TGTGCCAGCAGTTACTTGAACAGGGTAGGGGAGACCCAGTACTTC	CASSYLNRVGETQYF	.	many	TRBV6-6	TRBJ2-5
TGTGCCAGCAGCCCGGCGGGGACCCATAATTCACCCCTCCACTTT	CASSPAGTHNSPLHF	.	.	TRBV5-5	TRBJ1-6
TGTGCCAGCAGCTCCCTTCCCCCGAAACACCAAGCAGATACGCAGTATTTT	CASSSLPPKHQADTQYF	.	many	TRBV5-5	TRBJ2-3
TGTGCCATCAGCGGTCAGGGTTTCGGGCAAGAGACCCAGTACTTC	CAISGQGFGQETQYF	.	many	TRBV10-3	TRBJ2-5
TGTGCCAGCAGCTTAACCGAGACACCTTATGGCTACACCTTC	CASSLTETPYGYTF	.	many	TRBV7-2	TRBJ1-2
TGTGCCAGCACTAGGGGACAGGCCTACGAGCAGTACTTC	CASTRGQAYEQYF	TRBD1	few	TRBV6-5	TRBJ2-7
TGTGCCAGCAGCCCCCCCAGGGGGCGGGTCGGGGAGCTGTTTTTT	CASSPPRGRVGELFF	TRBD1	many	TRBV6-6	TRBJ2-2
TGTGCCAGCAGTGAGGGTTATGACGCAGGGTTCACCGGGGAGCTGTTTTTT	CASSEGYDAGFTGELFF	.	many	TRBV6-1	TRBJ2-2
TGTGCCACCAGCAGAGATCTTACGGGGTATGGCTACACCTTC	CATSRDLTGYGYTF	.	many	TRBV15	TRBJ1-2
TGTGCCAGCAGCTTTACTAGCGGGGGGGCTTCCTACGAGCAGTACTTC	CASSFTSGGASYEQYF	TRBD2	many	TRBV11-2	TRBJ2-7
TGTGCCAGCAGCCTGGGGGGGGCGTCCTACAATGAGCAGTTCTTC	CASSLGGASYNEQFF	.	many	TRBV7-9	TRBJ2-1
TGTGCCAGCAGCTTAGGGGCTAGCGGGGGGAACATTCAGTACTTC	CASSLGASGGNIQYF	TRBD2	many	TRBV7-9	TRBJ2-4